This T cell receptor (beta chain) emerged from a study of regulatory T cells in long-lasting Graves disease. Through Arm-PCR of CDR3 regions and iRepertoire HTBI primers, TCR beta libraries were built. As processed by the authors: Samples collectively showed some 60 TRBV and some 14 TRBJ segments. TCRdb passed the multiplex PCR reads through MiXCR, listing each CDR3 protein once. These V and J calls are TCRdb output, not the study's own analysis. The sample contains about 420,000 distinct CDR3 sequences, 15% to 20% of which appear only once. Time point: newly diagnosed GD, antithyroid drugs for less than 3 months. With RNA extracted from PBMCs as input, the TCR library was made. This clonotype occurred once. V was shortened by 9 bases and J by 10 bases, with 22 bases between the two germline ends. In germline, CDR1 is LNHDA, CDR2 SQIVND (reference sequence). The CDR3 extends over 14 amino acids. The same sample was also used in a study of T cells in Graves' hyperthyroidism and ophthalmopathy. Per that study: Absence of ophthalmopathy progression within 18 months defined stable Graves' hyperthyroidism. Aged 18 to 65, the patients had hyperthyroidism that was newly diagnosed and had lasted under 2 months. The HTBI primer set served for first-round RT-PCR of the TCR CDR3.

The TCR comes from a woman younger than 30 with Graves disease. Sequencing used peripheral blood mononuclear cells (PBMCs), obtained at new diagnosis, from a patient treated with antithyroid drugs. This rearrangement joins TRBV19 to TRBJ2-1, with D possibly TRBD2 on 5 matching bases. This CDR3 reads CARRTVERAYEQFF. In DNA form, the CDR3 reads TGTGCCAGACGAACCGTGGAGAGGGCCTACGAGCAGTTCTTC.